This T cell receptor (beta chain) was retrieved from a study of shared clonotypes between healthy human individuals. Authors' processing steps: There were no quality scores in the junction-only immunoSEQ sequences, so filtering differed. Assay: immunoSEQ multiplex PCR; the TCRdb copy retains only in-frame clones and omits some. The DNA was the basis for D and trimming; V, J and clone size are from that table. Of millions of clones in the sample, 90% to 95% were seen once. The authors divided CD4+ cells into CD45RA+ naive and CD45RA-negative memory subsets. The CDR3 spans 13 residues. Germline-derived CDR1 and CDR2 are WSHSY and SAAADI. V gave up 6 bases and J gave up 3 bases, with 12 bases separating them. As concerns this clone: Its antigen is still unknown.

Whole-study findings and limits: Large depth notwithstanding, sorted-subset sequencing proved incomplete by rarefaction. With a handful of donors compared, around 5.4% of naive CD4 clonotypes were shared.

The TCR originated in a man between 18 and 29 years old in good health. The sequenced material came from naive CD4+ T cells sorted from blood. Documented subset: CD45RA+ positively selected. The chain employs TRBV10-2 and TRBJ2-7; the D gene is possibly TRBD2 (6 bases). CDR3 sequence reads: CASRRGNLYEQYF. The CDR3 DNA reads TGCGCCAGCAGACGCGGGAATCTCTACGAGCAGTACTTC.